Listed below are T cell receptor beta chains from one sample, sequenced in a study of T cells in tuberculosis. Produced via immunoSEQ multiplex PCR; TCRdb's table is partial and in-frame only. The data show 55,000 to 70,000 clones, about 76% seen once. What was sequenced was CD1b-GMM tetramer-negative cells sorted from PBMCs. These receptor sequences come from an adult woman with latent tuberculosis. Both conserved end residues are part of each CDR3. The order of the fields is V gene, clone size, CDR3 protein. Clone size is given for some rows only: seen once, a few or many times, or a class if the clone is expanded.

>TRBV5-8|NA
CASSLTGGEQYF
>TRBV28|NA
CASWGQGAYEQYF
>TRBV5-1|NA
CASSLDTGEQFF
>TRBV6-1|NA
CASSEARQGGKLFF
>TRBV6-1|NA
CASSEGTAYGYTF
>TRBV7-7|NA
CASSLDRDSYNEQFF
>TRBV28|NA
CASSLGLGQGSSNQPQHF
>TRBV19|once
CASSATGTGGRQPQHF
>TRBV7-2|NA
CASSLGTPSQPQHF
>TRBV28|NA
CASSLSPSTGNFNNEQFF
>TRBV5-1|NA
CASSLGIGTSGNTIYF
>TRBV5-4|NA
CASSPKKGTGDHEQYF
>TRBV5-5|NA
CASSLGSTGDGYTF
>TRBV4-2|NA
CASSQEVGQTSPLHF
>TRBV2|few
CASSEHRVDTQYF
>TRBV5-1|NA
CASSLQPGSTEQFF
>TRBV6-5|NA
CASTFSGRTFNEQFF
>TRBV6-1|NA
CASSEGDLGYGYTF
>TRBV25-1|NA
CASYSGGALNTEAFF
>TRBV12-5|NA
CASGRTSGGAGTDTQYF
>TRBV28|NA
CASGRDISGNTIYF
>TRBV7-2|NA
CASSNRGQTNSPLHF
>TRBV5-1|NA
CASSSTGGETQYF
>TRBV19|NA
CASSIPLAGVGNTGELFF
>TRBV18|NA
CASSPALGNEQFF
>TRBV18|NA
CASSRLQGLGNIQYF
>TRBV9|NA
CASSTRGTKNTGELFF
>TRBV6-1|NA
CASSETDYGYTF
>TRBV11-1|once
CASSLRRGTEAFF
>TRBV6-5|NA
CASSPGQGGQPQHF
>TRBV6-5|few
CASRDDRSYNSPLHF
>TRBV4-2|NA
CASSQDRTSGIYEQYF
>TRBV13|NA
CASSPGLAGGRSSYNEQFF
>TRBV13|NA
CASTPGPPGQGLHTQYF
>TRBV23-1|NA
CASSQSEAGGNEQFF
>TRBV19|NA
CASSPGTTGEKLFF
>TRBV18|NA
CASSPGTAVSTGELFF
>TRBV28|NA
CASSRITQEQFF
>TRBV5-1|NA
CASSRRDRGSYEQYF
>TRBV7-2|NA
CASSLATGGWYNEQFF
>TRBV9|NA
CASSAQVSNTGELFF
>TRBV18|NA
CASSPPGEYEQYF
>TRBV6-5|few
CASSVEDRTDTQYF
>TRBV6-6|NA
CASSYGGAGGHNEQFF
>TRBV6-4|NA
CASSDSPSGRACEQYF
>TRBV7-2|NA
CASSPNSAAGVGYNEQFF